This T cell receptor (beta chain) was recorded in a study of blood T cell repertoires in COVID-19. The wider study: Some COVID-19 samples were acute and others convalescent; all came from the United States, Italy and Spain. T cells, B-cell-depleted T cells, or PBMCs supplied cDNA or gDNA.

In the original processing: Amplifying reference gene primers gave estimates of nucleated cell counts. Sequencing used immunoSEQ multiplex PCR; TCRdb keeps in-frame clones, though not all of them. V, J and clone size were drawn from that table, and D and trimming were deduced from the DNA. The repertoire holds roughly 200,000 clones, with approximately 90% as singletons. The length of the CDR3 is 16 residues. V trimming: 3 bases; J trimming: 4 bases; junction bases outside the gene matches: 11. This clone appeared a single time. The receptor was isolated from a man in his fifties or sixties with active or convalescent COVID-19. The chain is built from TRBV23-1 and TRBJ1-2; 7 bases line up with TRBD1. TRBV23-1 has ORF status, its function being uncertain. The material sequenced was peripheral blood. The CDR3 sequence is CASSHQPRDRVYGYTF. CDR3 nucleotides: TGCGCCAGCAGTCATCAACCCCGGGACAGAGTCTATGGCTACACCTTC.